What follows is one T cell receptor (beta chain) and its context. Its specificity is unknown. The sample holds other DNA sequences that translate to the same CDR3. This record comes from a study of shared clonotypes between healthy human individuals. Study outcomes and limitations: In this cohort, only blood was sampled, and tissue repertoires likely differ.

Original methodology: Filtering was not the same, since immunoSEQ gave junction-only sequences without quality scores. Clones were read by immunoSEQ multiplex PCR, and TCRdb kept only the in-frame ones, dropping some. For V, J and clone size, that table is used; D and trimming come from the DNA. The table records 2,500,000 or so clones, around nine tenths of them present only once. The CDR3 covers 13 residues. Germline V gives CDR1 SGHRS, CDR2 YFSETQ. J gave up 1 base and V 3 bases, and 0 bases lay outside the gene matches. This rearrangement joins TRBV5-1 to TRBJ2-5, with 7 bases aligning to TRBD1. Input material: naive CD4+ T cells sorted from blood. As for subset: CD45RA+ positively selected. This TCR derives from a man between 18 and 29 years old in good health. CDR3 residues: CASSYRGQETQYF. DNA of the CDR3: TGCGCCAGCAGCTACAGGGGCCAAGAGACCCAGTACTTC.